The sequence of this TCR beta chain was determined in a study of blood T cell repertoires in COVID-19. Study summary: From the United States, Italy and Spain came samples of acute and convalescent COVID-19. Nucleic acid was either cDNA or gDNA, and it came from T cells, B-cell-depleted T cells, or PBMCs.

Methods used by the authors: Amplification from reference gene primers served as the basis for estimated nucleated cell counts. Sequenced by immunoSEQ multiplex PCR; TCRdb stores in-frame clones only, minus some. The DNA gave D and trimming, while V, J and clone size come from that table. The sample has about 210,000 clones, around 80% seen once. This CDR3 spans 15 amino acids. Germline V CDR1 and CDR2: SGHNT, YYREEE (reference sequence). Between the trimmed V and J ends, which lost 4 bases and 4 bases, there was a span of 17 bases. V and J are TRBV5-4 and TRBJ1-1; perhaps TRBD1 as D (5 bases). This receptor was obtained from a human donor in a cohort sampled during active COVID-19. Sequences were obtained from peripheral blood. The CDR3 sequence is CASSPPLGGVTEAFF. CDR3 DNA: TGTGCCAGCAGCCCCCCCTTGGGGGGAGTCACTGAAGCTTTCTTT.